This TCR beta chain appears in the sequencing data of a study of identical twins. Whole-study results and caveats: Beta clonotypes that were abundant in cord blood contained fewer insertions, a pattern absent from memory repertoires.

With regard to this clonotype: Antigen unknown.

Each CDR3 protein gets one entry after TCRdb re-called the 5' RACE reads with MiXCR. The table shows roughly 750,000 distinct CDR3 sequences, with roughly 20% occurring only once. The CDR3 contains 13 residues. The V gene lost 1 base and the J gene lost 7 bases, with 11 bases spanning the gap. Per the germline V gene, CDR1 is DFQATT and CDR2 is SNEGSKA (reference sequence). In addition, the sample was reused for a study of T cells expressing NK-cell markers. That study adds: It was from sorted CD3+CD56+NKG2C+, CD3+CD56+NKG2C- and CD3+CD56-NKG2C+ T cells that TCR beta repertoires came. Several of the donors carried dominant NKG2C+ clonotypes that took up roughly 1.0-8% of their CD8+ T cells. The HCMV specificity of the expanded NKG2C+ T cell clones stayed unresolved.

This receptor was identified in a woman between 18 and 29 years old in good health. The sequenced sample was PBMCs. The chain couples TRBV20-1 to TRBJ2-1; D not certain. CDR3 loop: CSARGLRDNEQFF. Written as DNA, the CDR3 is TGCAGTGCTAGAGGTCTCCGAGATAATGAGCAGTTCTTC.